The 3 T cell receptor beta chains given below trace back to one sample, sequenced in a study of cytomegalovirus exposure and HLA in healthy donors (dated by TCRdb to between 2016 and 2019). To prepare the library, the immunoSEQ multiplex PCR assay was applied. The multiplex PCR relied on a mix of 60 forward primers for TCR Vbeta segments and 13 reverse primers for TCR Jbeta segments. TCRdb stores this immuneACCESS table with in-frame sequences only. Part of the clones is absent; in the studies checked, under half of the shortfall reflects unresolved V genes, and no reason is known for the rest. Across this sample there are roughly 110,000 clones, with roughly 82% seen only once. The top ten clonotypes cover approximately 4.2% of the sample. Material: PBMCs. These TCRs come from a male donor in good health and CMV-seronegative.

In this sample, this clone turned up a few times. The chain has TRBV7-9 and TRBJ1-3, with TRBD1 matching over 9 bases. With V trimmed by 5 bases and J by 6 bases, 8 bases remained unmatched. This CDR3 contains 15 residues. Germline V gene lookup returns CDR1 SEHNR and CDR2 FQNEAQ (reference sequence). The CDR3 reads CASSPRDRVSNTIYF. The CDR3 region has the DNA TGTGCCAGCAGCCCCCGGGACAGGGTGTCAAACACCATATATTTT.

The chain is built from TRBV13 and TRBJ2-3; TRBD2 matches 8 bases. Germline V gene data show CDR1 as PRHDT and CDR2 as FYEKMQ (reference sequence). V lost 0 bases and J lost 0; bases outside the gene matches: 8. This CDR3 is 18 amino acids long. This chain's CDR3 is CASSLGERASGSTDTQYF. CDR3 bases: TGTGCCAGCAGCTTAGGGGAGCGGGCTAGCGGGAGCACAGATACGCAGTATTTT.

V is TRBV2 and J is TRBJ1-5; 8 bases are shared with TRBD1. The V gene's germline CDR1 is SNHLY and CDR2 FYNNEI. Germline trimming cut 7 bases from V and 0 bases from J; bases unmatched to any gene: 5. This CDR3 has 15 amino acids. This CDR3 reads CASKRTGYSNQPQHF. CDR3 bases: TGTGCCAGCAAAAGGACAGGGTATAGCAATCAGCCCCAGCATTTT.